This T cell receptor (beta chain) was obtained from a study of blood T cell repertoires in COVID-19. This CDR3 is built from 13 residues. V lost 6 bases to trimming and J lost 3 bases, with 11 bases between them. CDR1 and CDR2 (germline): SGHNT, YENEEA. Some clones are missing from TCRdb's copy, which holds only in-frame ones; the method was immunoSEQ multiplex PCR. The data hold about 310,000 clones, with about 85% observed a single time. This sequence was found in a woman aged 30 to 39 who had been exposed to COVID-19. Sequencing input: PBMCs or T cells enriched from blood (not recorded which). The J gene is TRBJ2-5, the V gene TRBV11-3, with D possibly TRBD1 on 6 matching bases. CDR3 amino acids: CASSQAGEETQYF. The CDR3, as DNA: TGTGCCAGCAGTCAAGCAGGGGAAGAGACCCAGTACTTC.